This TCR beta chain was recovered during a study of cytomegalovirus exposure and HLA in healthy donors. The study's findings and limits: Sequence variants that were highly shared formed a cluster that was likely a sequencing artifact.

Among the donors, all were healthy bone marrow donors. At sampling all donors were nominally healthy, likely with unrecorded immune exposures. The V gene's germline CDR1 is MGHRA and CDR2 YSYEKL. V lost 5 bases and J lost 0, with 8 bases in between. The CDR3 is 14 residues long. Points on this clone: Antigen unknown.

In the PCR, 60 Vbeta and 13 Jbeta primers were used. The repertoire was sequenced with immunoSEQ multiplex PCR; TCRdb's copy has only in-frame clones and lacks some. The sample consists of some 130,000 clones, around four fifths of them appearing once. This chain joins TRBV4-1 and TRBJ1-3, with TRBD1 as a possible D gene (5 bases). Sequenced sample: PBMCs. The clonotype comes from a woman aged 45-59 years in good health and CMV-seropositive. Here the CDR3 reads CASSWDFSGNTIYF. CDR3 coding DNA: TGCGCCAGCAGCTGGGACTTCTCTGGAAACACCATATATTTT.